The present T cell receptor beta chain was sequenced within a study of beta chain features in type 1 diabetes. Study-level points and caveats: Moderately but significantly shorter TCRB CDR3s were found in Type 1 diabetes patients in all four CD4+ subsets.

Sorting that relied on CD45RO/CCR7/CD25/CD127/CD95/CD27 yielded CD4+ naive, central memory, regulatory and stem cell-like memory cells. This clone has more than one count but fewer than ten. No antigen is known for it. V lost 5 bases, J lost 2 bases, and 5 bases stayed unmatched. The germline gives CDR1 MDHEN, CDR2 SYDVKM. The CDR3 is 14 residues long. Expressed TCRB transcripts got sequenced, as all isolated RNA was reverse transcribed. Repertoires were generated with immunoSEQ multiplex PCR, while TCRdb's copy carries only in-frame clones and drops some. The sample has 230,000 or so clones; under 20% are singletons.

The chain couples TRBV28 to TRBJ2-7; 8 positions match TRBD1. This sequence was found in a young man with type 1 diabetes. Material: naive CD4+ T cells from blood. CDR3 sequence (DNA): TGTGCCAGCAGTACCGGGACAGGAGCCTACGAGCAGTACTTC. It yields the protein CASSTGTGAYEQYF.